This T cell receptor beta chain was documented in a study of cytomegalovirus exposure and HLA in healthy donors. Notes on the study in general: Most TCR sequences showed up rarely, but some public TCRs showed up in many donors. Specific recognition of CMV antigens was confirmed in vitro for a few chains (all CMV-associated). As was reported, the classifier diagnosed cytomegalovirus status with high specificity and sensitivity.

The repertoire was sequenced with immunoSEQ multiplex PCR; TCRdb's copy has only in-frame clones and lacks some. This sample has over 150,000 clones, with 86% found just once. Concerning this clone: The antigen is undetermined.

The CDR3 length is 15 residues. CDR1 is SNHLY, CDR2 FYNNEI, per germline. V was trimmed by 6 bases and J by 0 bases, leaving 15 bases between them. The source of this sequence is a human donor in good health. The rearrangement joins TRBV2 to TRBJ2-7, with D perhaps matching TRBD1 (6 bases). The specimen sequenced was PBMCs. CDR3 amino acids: CASSPMRGTSYEQYF. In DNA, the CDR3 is TGTGCCAGCAGCCCGATGAGGGGGACCTCCTACGAGCAGTACTTC. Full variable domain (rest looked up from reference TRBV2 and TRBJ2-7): EPEVTQTPSHQVTQMGQEVILRCVPISNHLYFYWYRQILGQKVEFLVSFYNNEISEKSEIFDDQFSVERPDGSNFTLKIRSTKLEDSAMYFCASSPMRGTSYEQYFGPGTRLTVT.